Below, 7 T cell receptor beta chains from the same sample are listed, as sequenced in a study of identifying expanded T cells in peripheral blood. Using immunoSEQ multiplex PCR, the repertoire was profiled, and TCRdb retains in-frame clones only, with some absent. The profile shows about 85,000 clones, around 91% of them singletons. The material sequenced was blood. The source is a person aged 18 to 70 in good health.

This clone appeared once. The V and J genes are TRBV2 and TRBJ1-2, with unresolved D. The V and J ends lost 7 bases and 8 bases respectively, with 11 bases between them. Germline lookup yields CDR1 SNHLY and CDR2 FYNNEI. The CDR3 sequence is 11 residues long. In DNA, the CDR3 is TGTGCCAGCACCAATTCGGGGGGCTACACCTTC. It encodes CASTNSGGYTF.

This clone has more than one count but fewer than ten. The chain recombines TRBV29-1 with TRBJ2-5, with a weak D call TRBD1 (6 bases). The CDR3 consists of 11 residues. Per germline, CDR1 SQVTM and CDR2 ANQGSEA. V lost 2 bases and J 5 bases, leaving 6 bases between the germline ends. CDR3: CSVERGETQYF. The CDR3 DNA is TGCAGCGTTGAAAGGGGGGAGACCCAGTACTTC.

The rearrangement links TRBV7-7 to TRBJ2-5; D might be TRBD1 (5 bases). Trimming cost V 5 bases and J 2 bases, with 12 bases left between them. The CDR3 runs 14 residues. Germline V gives CDR1 SSHAT, CDR2 FNYEAQ (reference sequence). The CDR3 loop is CASSPLGLQETQYF. CDR3 sequence (DNA): TGTGCCAGCAGCCCCCTGGGGCTGCAAGAGACCCAGTACTTC.

CDR3 amino acids: CASSQDRGGNQPQHF. In DNA form, the CDR3 reads TGTGCCAGCAGTCAGGACAGGGGAGGCAATCAGCCCCAGCATTTT. V usage is TRBV6-5 and J usage is TRBJ1-5; 9 nucleotides agree with TRBD1. The CDR3 totals 15 residues. The V gene end was trimmed by 5 bases and the J gene end by 2 bases; junction bases not matched to a gene: 4. The germline CDR1 and CDR2 sequences are MNHEY and SVGAGI.

The chain carries TRBV19 and TRBJ1-2; D may be TRBD1 (5 bases). Between the trimmed V and J ends, which lost 7 bases and 7 bases, there was a span of 16 bases. The germline V gene encodes CDR1 LNHDA and CDR2 SQIVND (reference sequence). This CDR3 has 13 amino acids. The chain's CDR3 is CASTQGRALGYTF. For the CDR3, the DNA is TGTGCCAGTACGCAGGGCAGGGCCCTTGGCTACACCTTC.

V is TRBV15 and J is TRBJ2-1; no clear D. Looked up from germline, CDR1 is LNHNV and CDR2 is YYDKDF (reference sequence). The CDR3 spans 13 residues. V shed 6 bases and J shed 5 bases, with 11 bases lying between them. The CDR3 is CATSQDLNNEQFF. DNA of the CDR3: TGTGCCACCAGTCAGGACCTAAACAATGAGCAGTTCTTC.

This chain links TRBV5-6 with TRBJ2-5; 9 nucleotides line up with TRBD2. J lost 5 bases, V lost 6 bases, and 8 bases had no gene match. This CDR3 contains 14 residues. Germline V CDR1 and CDR2: SGHDT, YYEEEE. The CDR3 region has the DNA TGTGCCAGCACTAGACTAGCGGACGGGGAGACCCAGTACTTC. Residues: CASTRLADGETQYF.